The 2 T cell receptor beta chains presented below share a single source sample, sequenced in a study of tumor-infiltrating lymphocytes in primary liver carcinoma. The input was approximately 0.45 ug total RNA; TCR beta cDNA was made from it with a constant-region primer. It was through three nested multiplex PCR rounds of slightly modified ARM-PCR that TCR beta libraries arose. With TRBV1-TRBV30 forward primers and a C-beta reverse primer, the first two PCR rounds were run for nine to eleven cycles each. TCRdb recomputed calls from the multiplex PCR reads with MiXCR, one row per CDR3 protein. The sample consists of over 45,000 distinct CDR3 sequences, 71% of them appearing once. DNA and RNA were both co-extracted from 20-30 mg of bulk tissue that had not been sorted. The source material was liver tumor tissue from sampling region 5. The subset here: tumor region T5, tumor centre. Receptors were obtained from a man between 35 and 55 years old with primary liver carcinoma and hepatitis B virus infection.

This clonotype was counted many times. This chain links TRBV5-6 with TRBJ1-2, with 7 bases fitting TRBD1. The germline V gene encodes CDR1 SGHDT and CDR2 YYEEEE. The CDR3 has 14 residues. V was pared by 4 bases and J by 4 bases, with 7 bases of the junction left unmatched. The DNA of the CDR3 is TGTGCCAGCAGCCTCCGACAGGGTAGCTATGGCTACACCTTC. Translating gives CASSLRQGSYGYTF. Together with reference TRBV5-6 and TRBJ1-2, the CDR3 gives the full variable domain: DAGVTQSPTHLIKTRGQQVTLRCSPKSGHDTVSWYQQALGQGPQFIFQYYEEEERQRGNFPDRFSGHQFPNYSSELNVNALLLGDSALYLCASSLRQGSYGYTFGSGTRLTVV.

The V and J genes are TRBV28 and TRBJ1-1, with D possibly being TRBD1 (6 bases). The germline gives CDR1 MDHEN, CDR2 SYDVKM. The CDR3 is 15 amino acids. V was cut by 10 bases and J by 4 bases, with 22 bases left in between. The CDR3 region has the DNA TGTGCCACCCAAGACATACAGGGTGGAAGCACTGAAGCTTTCTTT. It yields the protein CATQDIQGGSTEAFF.